The clone carrying this T cell receptor (beta chain) was seen only a few times. V was pared by 6 bases and J by 2 bases, with 13 bases of the junction left unmatched. The CDR3 totals 16 residues. The germline CDR1 and CDR2 sequences are MNHEY and SVGAGI. Via MiXCR, TCRdb re-called the 5' RACE reads, giving one row per CDR3 protein. Of about 8,000 distinct CDR3 sequences in the sample, less than 55% were seen once. The sorted Tregs were CD4+CD25+CD127-/low cells. The chain has TRBV6-5 and TRBJ2-7, with 7 bases matching TRBD1. This clonotype was sampled from a female donor with breast cancer. Sequencing input: Tregs sorted from a lymph node. CDR3 residues: CASSPPGQDKPYEQYF. The DNA for the CDR3 is TGTGCCAGCAGCCCCCCCGGACAGGACAAACCCTACGAGCAGTACTTC.